One and the same sample provided the 9 T cell receptor beta chains below, sequenced in a study of CD8 T cells in Susac syndrome. RNA amounts of roughly 0.5 to 1 ug underwent reverse transcription with random hexamers. TCRdb called the immunoSEQ multiplex PCR reads again in MiXCR, with one record for every CDR3 protein. The sample lists around 170,000 distinct CDR3 sequences; about 91% were seen once. The source material was CD4+ T cells from PBMCs. The source of these receptors is a human donor in good health.

The rearrangement joins TRBV4-1 to TRBJ2-3; D is possibly TRBD2 (5 bases). The length of the CDR3 is 17 residues. Germline V CDR1 and CDR2: MGHRA, YSYEKL. V lost 3 bases and J lost 2, with 18 bases in between. The CDR3 nucleotides read TGCGCCAGCAGCCAGGTCTTAGGGAGTTGGTCCACAGATACGCAGTATTTT. Protein sequence: CASSQVLGSWSTDTQYF.

V usage is TRBV3-1 and J usage is TRBJ1-1; no definite D call. The CDR3 runs 12 residues. Between the trimmed V and J ends, which lost 1 base and 7 bases, there was a span of 7 bases. Germline V gene lookup returns CDR1 LGHDT and CDR2 YNNKEL (reference sequence). The CDR3 coding sequence is TGTGCCAGCAGCCAAGGGCCCCTTGAAGCTTTCTTT. It specifies CASSQGPLEAFF.

The chain joins TRBV20-1 to TRBJ2-3; no firm D call. With 0 bases removed from V and 6 bases from J, the gap between germline ends came to 7 bases. This CDR3 is built from 12 residues. Germline CDR1 and CDR2: DFQATT and SNEGSKA (reference sequence). CDR3 bases: TGCAGTGCTAGAGACGAGGCGGATACGCAGTATTTT. It specifies CSARDEADTQYF.

The chain joins TRBV2 to TRBJ2-5; D possibly uses TRBD1 or TRBD2 (5 bases each). The ends were cut back, 6 bases at V and 5 bases at J, with 13 bases in the middle. CDR3 length equals 13 residues. Per germline, CDR1 SNHLY and CDR2 FYNNEI. The CDR3, as DNA: TGTGCCAGCAGCGACACCTGGGGGGAGACCCAGTACTTC. Residues: CASSDTWGETQYF.

The chain combines TRBV5-1 with TRBJ2-5; perhaps TRBD1 as D (5 bases). V was cut by 1 base and J by 2 bases, with 12 bases left in between. Germline-derived CDR1 and CDR2 are SGHRS and YFSETQ. The CDR3 extends over 15 amino acids. CDR3 protein: CASSLNKGRQETQYF. The CDR3 nucleotides read TGCGCCAGCAGCTTGAATAAGGGGCGGCAAGAGACCCAGTACTTC. Complete variable domain (other parts from reference TRBV5-1 and TRBJ2-5): KAGVTQTPRYLIKTRGQQVTLSCSPISGHRSVSWYQQTPGQGLQFLFEYFSETQRNKGNFPGRFSGRQFSNSRSEMNVSTLELGDSALYLCASSLNKGRQETQYFGPGTRLLVL.

CDR3 residues: CASSKGVANEKLFF. In DNA form, the CDR3 reads TGCGCCAGCAGCAAGGGTGTTGCTAATGAAAAACTGTTTTTT. This chain joins TRBV4-3 and TRBJ1-4; D is unclear. CDR1 is LGHNA, CDR2 YSLEER, per germline. CDR3 length: 14 amino acids. Trimming took off 5 bases at V and 3 bases at J, with 10 bases between the two ends.

V gene TRBV12-3 or TRBV12-4 combines with J gene TRBJ2-5; D is possibly TRBD1 or TRBD2 (5 bases each). V lost 6 bases to trimming and J lost 2 bases, with 13 bases between them. The CDR3 sequence is 14 residues long. CDR3 protein: CASSRRDGQETQYF. The CDR3 DNA reads as TGTGCCAGCAGCCGCCGGGACGGACAAGAGACCCAGTACTTC.

This chain uses TRBV2 with TRBJ1-2; D is possibly TRBD1 (5 bases). In germline, CDR1 is SNHLY, CDR2 FYNNEI. Trimming left V 8 bases short and J 0 bases short, with 10 bases between. CDR3 length: 13 residues. The CDR3 DNA is TGTGCCAGCGGGGAAGGGGCTAACTATGGCTACACCTTC. This sequence encodes CASGEGANYGYTF.

The genes are TRBV30 and TRBJ1-4, with TRBD1 as a possible D gene (6 bases). CDR1 is GTSNPN and CDR2 is SVGIG in the germline V gene (reference sequence). Between the trimmed V and J ends, which lost 4 bases and 7 bases, there was a span of 10 bases. The CDR3 contains 12 residues. The CDR3 sequence is CAWTGESEKLFF. The CDR3 nucleotides are TGTGCCTGGACAGGGGAGAGTGAAAAACTGTTTTTT. Filled out from reference TRBV30 and TRBJ1-4, the complete variable domain reads SQTIHQWPATLVQPVGSPLSLECTVEGTSNPNLYWYRQAAGRGLQLLFYSVGIGQISSEVPQNLSASRPQDRQFILSSKKLLLSDSGFYLCAWTGESEKLFFGSGTQLSVL.